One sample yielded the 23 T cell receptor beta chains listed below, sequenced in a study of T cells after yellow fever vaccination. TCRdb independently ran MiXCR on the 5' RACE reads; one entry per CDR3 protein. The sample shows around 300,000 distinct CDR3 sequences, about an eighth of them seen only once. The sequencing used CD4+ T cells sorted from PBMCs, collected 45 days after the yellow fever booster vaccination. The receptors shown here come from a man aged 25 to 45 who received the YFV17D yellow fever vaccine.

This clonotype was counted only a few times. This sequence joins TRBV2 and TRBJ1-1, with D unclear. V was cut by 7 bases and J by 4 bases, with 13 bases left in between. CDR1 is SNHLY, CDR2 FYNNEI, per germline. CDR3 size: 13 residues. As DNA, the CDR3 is TGTGCCAGCAAAGTAGGGAGCGGCACTGAAGCTTTCTTT. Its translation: CASKVGSGTEAFF.

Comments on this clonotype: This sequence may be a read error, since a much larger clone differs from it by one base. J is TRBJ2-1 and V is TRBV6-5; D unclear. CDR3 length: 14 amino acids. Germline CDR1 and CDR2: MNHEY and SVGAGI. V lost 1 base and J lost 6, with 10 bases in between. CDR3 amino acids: CASSYLTSTNEQFF. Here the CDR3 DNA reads TGTGCCAGCAGTTACTTGACGAGTACCAATGAGCAGTTCTTC.

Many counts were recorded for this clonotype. The CDR3 nucleotides are TGTGCCAGCAGCTTAGTCGGGGGGATTGAGGCTGAAGCTTTCTTT. As protein: CASSLVGGIEAEAFF. The genes are TRBV7-2 and TRBJ1-1; TRBD1 is a possible D gene (5 bases). Germline V gene lookup returns CDR1 SGHTA and CDR2 FQGNSA. The CDR3 consists of 15 residues. Trimming took off 1 base at V and 6 bases at J, with 15 bases between the two ends. Combining the CDR3 with reference TRBV7-2 and TRBJ1-1 gives the whole variable domain GAGVSQSPSNKVTEKGKDVELRCDPISGHTALYWYRQSLGQGLEFLIYFQGNSAPDKSGLPSDRFSAERTGGSVSTLTIQRTQQEDSAVYLCASSLVGGIEAEAFFGQGTRLTVV.

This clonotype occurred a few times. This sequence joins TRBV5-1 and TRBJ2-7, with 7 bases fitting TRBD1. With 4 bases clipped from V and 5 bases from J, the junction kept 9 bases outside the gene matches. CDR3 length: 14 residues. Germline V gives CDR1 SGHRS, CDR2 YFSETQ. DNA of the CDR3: TGCGCCAGCAGCCTCGGACAGGCCCTGAACGAGCAGTACTTC. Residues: CASSLGQALNEQYF.

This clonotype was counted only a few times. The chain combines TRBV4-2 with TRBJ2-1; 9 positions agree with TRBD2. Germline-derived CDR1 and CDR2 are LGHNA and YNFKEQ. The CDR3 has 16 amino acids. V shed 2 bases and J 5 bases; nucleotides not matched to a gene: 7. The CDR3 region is CASSQRSGSKDNEQFF. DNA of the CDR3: TGTGCCAGCAGCCAACGTAGCGGGAGCAAAGACAATGAGCAGTTCTTC.

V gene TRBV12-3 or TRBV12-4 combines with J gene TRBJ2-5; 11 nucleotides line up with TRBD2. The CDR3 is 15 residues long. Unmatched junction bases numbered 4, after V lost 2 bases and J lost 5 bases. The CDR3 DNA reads TGTGCCAGCAGTTTAAGTCTAGCGGGAGGTGAGACCCAGTACTTC. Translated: CASSLSLAGGETQYF.

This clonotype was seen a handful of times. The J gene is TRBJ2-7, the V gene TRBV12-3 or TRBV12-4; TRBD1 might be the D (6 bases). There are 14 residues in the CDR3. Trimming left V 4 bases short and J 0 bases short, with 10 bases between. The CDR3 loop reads CASSWTDSSYEQYF. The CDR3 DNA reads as TGTGCCAGCAGTTGGACAGATAGCTCCTACGAGCAGTACTTC.

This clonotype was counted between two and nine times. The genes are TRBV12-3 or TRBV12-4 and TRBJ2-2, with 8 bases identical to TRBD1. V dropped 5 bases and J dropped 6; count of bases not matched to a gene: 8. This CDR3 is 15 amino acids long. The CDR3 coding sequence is TGTGCCAGCAGTCCGGACACAGGGGGGCCCGGGGAGCTGTTTTTT. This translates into CASSPDTGGPGELFF.

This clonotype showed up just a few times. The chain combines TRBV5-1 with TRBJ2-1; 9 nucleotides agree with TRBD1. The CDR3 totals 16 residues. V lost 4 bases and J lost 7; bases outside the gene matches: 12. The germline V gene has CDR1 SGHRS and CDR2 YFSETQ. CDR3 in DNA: TGCGCCAGCAGCCTCCCCGGGACAGGGAAACGTAATGAGCAGTTCTTC. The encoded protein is CASSLPGTGKRNEQFF.

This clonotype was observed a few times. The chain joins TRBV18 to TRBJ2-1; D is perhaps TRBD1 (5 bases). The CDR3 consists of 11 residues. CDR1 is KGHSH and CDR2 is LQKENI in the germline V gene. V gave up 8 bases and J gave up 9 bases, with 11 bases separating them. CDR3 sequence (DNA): TGTGCCAGCACGCCGGACACTGAGCAGTTCTTC. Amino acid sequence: CASTPDTEQFF.

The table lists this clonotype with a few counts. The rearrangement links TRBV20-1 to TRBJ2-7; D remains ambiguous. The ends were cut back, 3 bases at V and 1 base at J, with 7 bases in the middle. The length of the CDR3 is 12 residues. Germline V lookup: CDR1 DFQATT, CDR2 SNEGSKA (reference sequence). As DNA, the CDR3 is TGCAGTGCTAGCCCTGCATCCTACGAGCAGTACTTC. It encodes CSASPASYEQYF.

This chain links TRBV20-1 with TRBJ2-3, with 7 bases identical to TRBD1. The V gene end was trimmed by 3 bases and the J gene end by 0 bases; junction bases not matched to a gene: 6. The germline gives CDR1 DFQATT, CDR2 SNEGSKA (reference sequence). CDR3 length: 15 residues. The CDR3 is CSASSGTASTDTQYF. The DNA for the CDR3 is TGCAGTGCTAGCTCCGGGACAGCTAGCACAGATACGCAGTATTTT.

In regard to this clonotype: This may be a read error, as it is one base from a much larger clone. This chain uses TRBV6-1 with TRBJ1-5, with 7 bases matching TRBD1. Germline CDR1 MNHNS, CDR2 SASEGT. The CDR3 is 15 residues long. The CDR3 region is CSSSPTRGQIQPQHF. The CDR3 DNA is TGTTCCAGCAGTCCTACACGGGGACAGATCCAGCCCCAGCATTTT.

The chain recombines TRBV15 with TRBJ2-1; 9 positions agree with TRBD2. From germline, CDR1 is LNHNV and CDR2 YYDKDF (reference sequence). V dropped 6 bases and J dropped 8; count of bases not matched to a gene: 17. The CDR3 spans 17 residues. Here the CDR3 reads CATRRRGTSRVWDEQFF. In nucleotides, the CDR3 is TGTGCCACCAGAAGACGGGGGACTAGCAGGGTTTGGGATGAGCAGTTCTTC. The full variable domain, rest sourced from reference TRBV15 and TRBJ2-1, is DAMVIQNPRYQVTQFGKPVTLSCSQTLNHNVMYWYQQKSSQAPKLLFHYYDKDFNNEADTPDNFQSRRPNTSFCFLDIRSPGLGDTAMYLCATRRRGTSRVWDEQFFGPGTRLTVL.

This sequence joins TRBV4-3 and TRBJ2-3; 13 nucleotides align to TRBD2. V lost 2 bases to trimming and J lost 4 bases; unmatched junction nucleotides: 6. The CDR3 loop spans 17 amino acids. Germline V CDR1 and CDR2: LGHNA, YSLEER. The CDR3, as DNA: TGCGCCAGCAGCCAATTCATACTAGCGGGAGGGCCAGATACGCAGTATTTT. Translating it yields CASSQFILAGGPDTQYF.

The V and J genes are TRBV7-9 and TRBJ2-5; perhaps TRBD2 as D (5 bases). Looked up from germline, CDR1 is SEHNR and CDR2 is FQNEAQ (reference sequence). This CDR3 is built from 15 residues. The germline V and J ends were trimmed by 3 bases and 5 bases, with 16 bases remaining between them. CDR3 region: CASSFGDRDDETQYF. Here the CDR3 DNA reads TGTGCCAGCAGCTTTGGGGATCGGGATGACGAGACCCAGTACTTC.

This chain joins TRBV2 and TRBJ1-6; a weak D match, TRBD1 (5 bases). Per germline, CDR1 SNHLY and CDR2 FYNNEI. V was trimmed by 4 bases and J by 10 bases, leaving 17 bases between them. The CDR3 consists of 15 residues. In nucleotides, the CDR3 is TGTGCCAGCAGTGCCGGGACGGAGGCAAGCTCACCCCTCCACTTT. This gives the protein CASSAGTEASSPLHF.

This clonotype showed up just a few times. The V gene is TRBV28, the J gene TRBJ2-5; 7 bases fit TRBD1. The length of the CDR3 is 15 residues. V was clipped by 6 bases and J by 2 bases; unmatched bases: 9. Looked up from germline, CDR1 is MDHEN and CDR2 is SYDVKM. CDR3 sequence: CASREDRTLQETQYF. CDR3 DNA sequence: TGTGCCAGCAGGGAGGACAGGACCCTACAAGAGACCCAGTACTTC.

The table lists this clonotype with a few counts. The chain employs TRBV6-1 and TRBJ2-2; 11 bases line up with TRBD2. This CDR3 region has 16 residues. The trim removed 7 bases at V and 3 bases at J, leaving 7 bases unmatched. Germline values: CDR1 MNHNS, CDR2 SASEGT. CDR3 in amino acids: CASTPPGLADTGELFF. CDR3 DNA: TGTGCCAGCACCCCACCGGGACTAGCGGACACCGGGGAGCTGTTTTTT.

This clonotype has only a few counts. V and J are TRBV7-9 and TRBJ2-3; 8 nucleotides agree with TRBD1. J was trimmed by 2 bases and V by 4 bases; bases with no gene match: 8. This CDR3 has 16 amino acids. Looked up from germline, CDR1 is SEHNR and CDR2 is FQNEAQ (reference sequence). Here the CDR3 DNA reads TGTGCCAGCAGCTCCCTGACAGGGGAAATCACAGATACGCAGTATTTT. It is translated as CASSSLTGEITDTQYF.

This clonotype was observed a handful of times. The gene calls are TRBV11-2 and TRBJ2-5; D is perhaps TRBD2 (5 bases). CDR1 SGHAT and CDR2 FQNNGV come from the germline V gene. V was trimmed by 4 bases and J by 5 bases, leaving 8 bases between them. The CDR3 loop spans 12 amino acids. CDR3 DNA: TGTGCCAGCAGCTCGGAGGCGGAGACCCAGTACTTC. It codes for CASSSEAETQYF.

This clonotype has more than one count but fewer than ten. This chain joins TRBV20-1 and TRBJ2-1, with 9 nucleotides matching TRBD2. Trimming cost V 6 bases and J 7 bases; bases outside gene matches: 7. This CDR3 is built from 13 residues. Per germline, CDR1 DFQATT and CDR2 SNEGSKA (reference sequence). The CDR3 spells CSAPGLATNEQFF. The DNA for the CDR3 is TGCAGTGCCCCGGGACTAGCTACAAATGAGCAGTTCTTC.

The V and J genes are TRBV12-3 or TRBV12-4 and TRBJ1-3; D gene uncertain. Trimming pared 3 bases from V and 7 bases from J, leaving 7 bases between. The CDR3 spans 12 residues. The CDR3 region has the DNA TGTGCCAGCAGTTTGGCTCGTAACACCATATATTTT. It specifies CASSLARNTIYF.